This T cell receptor (beta chain) was profiled in a study of blood T cell repertoires in COVID-19. Overall study: Samples taken during acute and convalescent COVID-19 were collected in the United States, Italy and Spain.

The germline V gene encodes CDR1 SEHNR and CDR2 FQNEAQ (reference sequence). This CDR3 is built from 17 residues. The ends lost 2 bases at V and 2 bases at J; junction bases unmatched: 9. As originally analysed: Estimation of nucleated cell counts was performed using reference gene primer amplification. Here immunoSEQ multiplex PCR was the method, and the copy in TCRdb shows in-frame clones only, minus some. V and J calls and clone size are given by that table; D and trimming were obtained from the DNA. The data show 110,000 or so clones, roughly 80% seen once. This clonotype was sampled from a man aged 50-59 years with acute or convalescent COVID-19. The specimen sequenced was peripheral blood. The chain combines TRBV7-9 with TRBJ2-5; 9 bases are shared with TRBD2. In nucleotides, the CDR3 is TGTGCCAGCAGCTTAAACTCCCTAGCGGGATTTCAAGAGACCCAGTACTTC. This gives the protein CASSLNSLAGFQETQYF. The full variable domain, with the rest looked up from reference TRBV7-9 and TRBJ2-5, is DTGVSQNPRHKITKRGQNVTFRCDPISEHNRLYWYRQTLGQGPEFLTYFQNEAQLEKSRLLSDRFSAERPKGSFSTLEIQRTEQGDSAMYLCASSLNSLAGFQETQYFGPGTRLLVL.